The T cell receptor beta chain under discussion was sequenced for a study of blood T cell repertoires in COVID-19 (TCRdb year 2020). The study in broad terms: Samples from collaborators originated in the United States, Italy and Spain and spanned both the acute and convalescent phases of COVID-19. The prospective study material was composed of cDNA or gDNA derived from T cells, B-cell-depleted T cells, or PBMCs. Subjects who had been exposed to COVID-19, were actively infected with it, or had recovered from it provided the deeply sampled blood TCRbeta repertoires that made up the dataset. The repertoires were made available in a free public database intended to serve as a resource for research on the immune response to SARS-CoV-2. Samples were obtained from the ongoing ImmuneRACE study (first 160 participants) and from approximately 1,200 subjects provided by 6 global collaborators. Sample metadata almost always included a de-identified subject ID, COVID-19 status, age in years and sex. Where HLA class I and class II types were available, the types were taken from metadata supplied by the sample provider, not from assay-based typing.

CDR1 is given as SGDLS and CDR2 as YYNGEE, both from the germline V gene. V is clipped by 2 bases and J by 0 bases, and the sequence between their germline boundaries is 12 bases long. From its cysteine to its phenylalanine, the CDR3 spans 16 amino acids. Just CDR3 DNA is preserved here, 48 bases in frame from base 1. On the study overall, not on this receptor specifically: The amount of clinical and demographic metadata varied by source and participant and was provided uncurated.

TCRbeta CDR3 regions were amplified from genomic DNA by means of the immunoSEQ Assay, a bias-controlled multiplex PCR. In the source study's methods: The number of nucleated cells in each sample was estimated from the amplification of reference gene primers within the assay. Sequence reads were collapsed and filtered to measure the absolute abundance of every unique TCRbeta CDR3 rearrangement. For each sample, productive Simpson clonality was calculated as the square root of Simpson's diversity index across productive rearrangements. TCRdb mirrors the immuneACCESS table, restricted to in-frame sequences. Some clones are absent from its copies; in checked studies, under half trace to an unresolved V gene, and the reason for the others is unknown. That table furnishes V, J and clone size, whereas the DNA furnished D and trimming. The sample yields about 220,000 clones; over 75% were counted once. Clones ranked in the top ten supply around 2.5% of the sample.

As to this clone: Its antigen specificity is not known. No base quality values were provided; no much bigger clone lies one nucleotide off.

One collaborating source in Seattle enrolled patients during active infection and followed them longitudinally through the course of disease. Each collaborating institution followed its own protocols to collect whole blood in K2EDTA tubes. For TCRbeta analysis, collaborator samples were shipped as frozen whole blood, as isolated PBMCs, or as DNA extracted from either sample type. The chain employs TRBV9 and TRBJ2-1; no D gene can be assigned with confidence. Sequencing was done on a sample of peripheral blood. The source of this sequence is a woman in her 70s with COVID-19, enrolled during active disease. The DNA sequence is as follows: TGTGCCAGCAGCGTTACCCTCGGGTCCTCCTACAATGAGCAGTTCTTC. Its coded protein is CASSVTLGSSYNEQFF.